This TCR beta chain was recovered during a study of human T cells and chemical hapten exposure. Overall study results and limits: Alopecia was present in the donors, so their immune response may differ from healthy people's.

Time point described: patch test 1, 2 weeks after DPC sensitization. Treatment given: therapeutic diphenylcyclopropenone sensitization with weekly scalp DPC. Separate cDNA molecules received unique molecular identifiers, which the library attached to them. TCRdb reprocessed the RACE reads via MiXCR and lists one record per CDR3 protein. The table shows about 360,000 distinct CDR3 sequences, with around 4.8% occurring only once. V gave up 0 bases and J gave up 4 bases, with 12 bases separating them. CDR1 and CDR2 (germline): SGHVS, FQNEAQ. This CDR3 region has 15 residues. The sample holds many counts of this clonotype. Its antigen is undetermined.

The rearrangement uses TRBV7-8 and TRBJ1-1, with D tentatively TRBD1 (5 bases). The sequencing used whole blood, collected in connection with sensitization to the hapten diphenylcyclopropenone (DPC). This clonotype originated in a woman aged 45-65 years with alopecia areata. Some clones in this sample may be carry-over from other donors' samples. CDR3 bases: TGTGCCAGCAGCTTAGCGCGGGTCGGGGCCACTGAAGCTTTCTTT. It encodes CASSLARVGATEAFF.